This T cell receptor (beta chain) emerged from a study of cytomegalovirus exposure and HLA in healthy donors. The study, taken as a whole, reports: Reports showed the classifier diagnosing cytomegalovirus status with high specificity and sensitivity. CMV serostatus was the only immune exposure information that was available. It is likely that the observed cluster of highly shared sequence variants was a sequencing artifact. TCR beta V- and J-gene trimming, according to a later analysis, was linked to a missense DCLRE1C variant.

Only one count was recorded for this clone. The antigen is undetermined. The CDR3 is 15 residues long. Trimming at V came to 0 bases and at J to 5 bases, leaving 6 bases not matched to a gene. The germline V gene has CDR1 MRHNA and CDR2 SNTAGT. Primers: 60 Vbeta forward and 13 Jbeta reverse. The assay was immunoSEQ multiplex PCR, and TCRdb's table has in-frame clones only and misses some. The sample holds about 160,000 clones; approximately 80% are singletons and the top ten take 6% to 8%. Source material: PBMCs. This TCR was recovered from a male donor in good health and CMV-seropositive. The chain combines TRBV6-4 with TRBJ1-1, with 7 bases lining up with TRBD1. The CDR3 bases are TGTGCCAGCAGTGACTCAGGGGGCGGGAGGACTGAAGCTTTCTTT. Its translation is CASSDSGGGRTEAFF.